A single sample gave rise to the 21 T cell receptor beta chains below, sequenced in a study of shared clonotypes between healthy human individuals. Sequenced by immunoSEQ multiplex PCR; TCRdb stores in-frame clones only, minus some. The sample has 2,500,000 or so clones; roughly 92% are singletons. The specimen sequenced was naive CD4+ T cells sorted from blood. Stated subset: CD45RA+ positively selected. These TCRs come from a man between 18 and 29 years old in good health.

V usage is TRBV6-4 and J usage is TRBJ2-3, with 10 bases fitting TRBD2. Germline loops: CDR1 MRHNA, CDR2 SNTAGT. J lost 4 bases, V lost 5 bases, and 9 bases had no gene match. The CDR3 has 16 amino acids. The CDR3 DNA sequence: TGTGCCAGCAGTATCTCTAGCGGGGGCGTTGCAGATACGCAGTATTTT. Its protein product is CASSISSGGVADTQYF.

The V gene is TRBV27, the J gene TRBJ2-7, with a tentative D call TRBD1 (6 bases). The CDR3 covers 16 residues. Germline CDR1 reads MNHEY; CDR2 reads SMNVEV (reference sequence). V was trimmed by 0 bases and J by 0 bases, leaving 12 bases between them. CDR3: CASSLSRLDSSYEQYF. CDR3 coding DNA: TGTGCCAGCAGTTTATCGAGGTTGGACAGCTCCTACGAGCAGTACTTC.

Only one count was recorded for this clone. The V and J genes are TRBV23-1 and TRBJ1-4; tentative D call: TRBD1 (5 bases). TRBV23-1 is marked as an open reading frame, function uncertain. Between the trimmed V and J ends, which lost 6 bases and 14 bases, there was a span of 22 bases. The CDR3 runs to 14 residues. DNA for the CDR3: TGCGCCAGCAGCCAGGGTTGTAGGGCGGTTAAGCTGTTTTTT. As protein: CASSQGCRAVKLFF.

The rearrangement links TRBV10-3 to TRBJ2-5, with D possibly matching TRBD2 (6 bases). Trimming removed 5 bases from V and 1 base from J, with 14 bases in between. Looked up from germline, CDR1 is ENHRY and CDR2 is SYGVKD. CDR3 length: 15 amino acids. For the CDR3, the DNA is TGTGCCATCAGTAAGAATAGCGGAATCCAAGAGACCCAGTACTTC. Residues: CAISKNSGIQETQYF.

The V call is TRBV7-2, the J call TRBJ2-3; weak D call: TRBD2 (6 bases). V dropped 4 bases and J dropped 1 base, with 24 bases sitting between them. CDR3 length: 19 amino acids. Germline V gene lookup returns CDR1 SGHTA and CDR2 FQGNSA. CDR3 DNA sequence: TGTGCCAGCAGCTCTCGGCACGGCGGGATTAGTCTCGGCACAGATACGCAGTATTTT. Translating it yields CASSSRHGGISLGTDTQYF.

The chain links TRBV19 to TRBJ2-1; 11 nucleotides align to TRBD2. CDR3 length equals 13 residues. From germline, CDR1 is LNHDA and CDR2 SQIVND (reference sequence). V lost 5 bases and J lost 9; bases outside the gene matches: 3. CDR3 bases: TGTGCCAGTAGTCGACTAGCGGGAAGTGAGCAGTTCTTC. Translation gives CASSRLAGSEQFF.

V usage is TRBV28 and J usage is TRBJ1-1, with a weak D call TRBD1 (5 bases). The V end lost 7 bases, the J end lost 2 bases, and 20 bases lay between the germline ends. The germline V gene has CDR1 MDHEN and CDR2 SYDVKM. The CDR3 has 16 residues. CDR3 DNA sequence: TGTGCCAGCACCACCTTTTCGGGGGTGGGTAACACTGAAGCTTTCTTT. Protein sequence: CASTTFSGVGNTEAFF.

The chain recombines TRBV5-8 with TRBJ1-6; possibly TRBD1 for D (5 bases). Trimming removed 5 bases from V and 3 bases from J, with 15 bases in between. The CDR3 length is 16 residues. The V gene's germline CDR1 is SGHTS and CDR2 YDEGEE. In DNA, the CDR3 is TGTGCCAGCAGTTTAGACAGCAGAAGCTATAATTCACCCCTCCACTTT. Its translation: CASSLDSRSYNSPLHF.

The chain links TRBV4-1 to TRBJ1-5; D is undetermined. The CDR3 is made up of 17 amino acids. The V and J ends lost 3 bases and 0 bases respectively, with 15 bases between them. Germline V lookup: CDR1 MGHRA, CDR2 YSYEKL. The CDR3 loop reads CASSHSIVTSSNQPQHF. CDR3 in DNA: TGCGCCAGCAGCCACTCAATCGTAACGTCTAGCAATCAGCCCCAGCATTTT.

The chain links TRBV5-1 to TRBJ2-4; 12 nucleotides align to TRBD2. V lost 1 base to trimming and J lost 7 bases; unmatched junction nucleotides: 3. Per the germline V gene, CDR1 is SGHRS and CDR2 is YFSETQ. The length of the CDR3 is 15 residues. The chain's CDR3 is CASSLFTSGGNIQYF. The CDR3 coding sequence is TGCGCCAGCAGCTTGTTCACTAGCGGGGGGAACATTCAGTACTTC.

V is TRBV12-2 and J is TRBJ1-1. TRBV12-2 has pseudogene status. This CDR3 region has 12 residues. The DNA of the CDR3 is TGTGCAAGTCCCCCATCAGACCCCGAAGCTTTCTTT. This sequence encodes CASPPSDPEAFF.

The chain couples TRBV12-5 to TRBJ1-1, with D hard to call. The CDR3 length is 13 residues. V was trimmed by 1 base and J by 0 bases, leaving 3 bases between them. The germline CDR1 and CDR2 sequences are LGHNT and FRNRAP. This chain's CDR3 is CASGLAMNTEAFF. Here the CDR3 DNA reads TGTGCTAGTGGTTTGGCGATGAACACTGAAGCTTTCTTT.

Points on this clone: Other nucleotide sequences in the sample specify the same CDR3. The rearrangement links TRBV10-3 to TRBJ2-5; no clear D gene. The CDR3 is made up of 14 amino acids. V lost 0 bases, J lost 1 base, and 6 bases lay in between. Germline V gene sequence: CDR1 ENHRY, CDR2 SYGVKD. CDR3 loop: CAISESLAQETQYF. DNA of the CDR3: TGTGCCATCAGTGAGTCTTTGGCCCAAGAGACCCAGTACTTC.

J is TRBJ2-7 and V is TRBV4-2; D is perhaps TRBD2 (6 bases). This CDR3 has 16 amino acids. V lost 0 bases, J lost 0 bases, and 12 bases lay in between. Germline CDR1 is LGHNA and CDR2 is YNFKEQ. DNA of the CDR3: TGTGCCAGCAGCCAAGAAAACGGGGAGGACTCCTACGAGCAGTACTTC. It codes for CASSQENGEDSYEQYF.

This sequence joins TRBV10-3 and TRBJ1-5; possible D gene TRBD1, 5 bases. Germline V gives CDR1 ENHRY, CDR2 SYGVKD. The CDR3 consists of 13 residues. The V end lost 10 bases, the J end lost 1 base, and 11 bases lay between the germline ends. The CDR3 here is CATGEQSNQPQHF. In DNA form, the CDR3 reads TGTGCCACGGGGGAGCAGAGCAATCAGCCCCAGCATTTT.

This chain joins TRBV1 and TRBJ2-7; TRBD2 is the table's D call and was not checked against the DNA. TRBV1 is a documented pseudogene. The CDR3 consists of 15 residues. CDR3 sequence (DNA): TGCACCAGCAGCCGCGGGAGGACCCGCTCCTACGAGCAGTACTTC. Its protein is CTSSRGRTRSYEQYF.

The chain uses TRBV25-1 and TRBJ2-3; 7 bases match TRBD2. The V gene end was trimmed by 3 bases and the J gene end by 1 base; junction bases not matched to a gene: 13. Germline CDR1 and CDR2: MGHDK and SYGVNS. There are 18 residues in the CDR3. CDR3 residues: CASSDYLGRAGGTDTQYF. CDR3 DNA: TGTGCCAGCAGTGACTACCTAGGTAGGGCGGGAGGCACAGATACGCAGTATTTT.

This clone has just one count. This chain connects TRBV30 to TRBJ1-4; D unresolved. CDR1 and CDR2 (germline): GTSNPN, SVGIG (reference sequence). This CDR3 has 16 residues. Trimming pared 0 bases from V and 4 bases from J, leaving 15 bases between. This CDR3 reads CAWSVSRRSYNEKLFF. CDR3 DNA: TGTGCCTGGAGTGTTAGCCGGAGGTCCTATAATGAAAAACTGTTTTTT. The variable domain in full, with the rest retrieved from reference TRBV30 and TRBJ1-4, is SQTIHQWPATLVQPVGSPLSLECTVEGTSNPNLYWYRQAAGRGLQLLFYSVGIGQISSEVPQNLSASRPQDRQFILSSKKLLLSDSGFYLCAWSVSRRSYNEKLFFGSGTQLSVL.

The gene calls are TRBV7-8 and TRBJ2-5; D is ambiguous. The J call may be wrong; the DNA end is better matched by TRBJ2-7. The germline V gene encodes CDR1 SGHVS and CDR2 FQNEAQ. The CDR3 covers 15 residues. The CDR3 bases are TGTGCCAGCAGCTTCGGAGACGGGCACTCCTACGAGCAGTACTTC. It is translated as CASSFGDGHSYEQYF.

The chain employs TRBV5-1 and TRBJ2-3; 9 positions agree with TRBD2. There are 15 residues in the CDR3. V was pared by 7 bases and J by 1 base, with 7 bases of the junction left unmatched. CDR1 and CDR2 from the germline V gene are SGHRS and YFSETQ. In nucleotides, the CDR3 is TGCGCCAGCCGACTACTAGCGGGCGGCACAGATACGCAGTATTTT. It codes for CASRLLAGGTDTQYF.

The V call is TRBV6-6, the J call TRBJ2-7; the D call may be TRBD1 or TRBD2 (6 bases each). V was cut by 0 bases and J by 0 bases, with 12 bases left in between. Germline values: CDR1 MNHNY, CDR2 SVGAGI (reference sequence). The CDR3 loop spans 16 amino acids. For the CDR3, the DNA is TGTGCCAGCAGTTACTCACAGGGACTCTCCTCCTACGAGCAGTACTTC. Amino acids: CASSYSQGLSSYEQYF.